This T cell receptor (beta chain) was profiled in a study of neurological immune-mediated disorders. General study points: None of the CDR3 amino acid sequences of expanded clones recurred across subjects, suggesting private repertoires in all groups.

Whenever a sequencing run was performed, it yielded over 170 million TCR-beta sequences from 15-18 subjects. TCRdb analysed the 5' RACE reads with MiXCR anew, one entry per CDR3 protein. The data show some 60,000 distinct CDR3 sequences, with under 5.5% seen just once and 3% to 4% held by the top ten. The sample holds many counts of this clonotype. The antigen is undetermined. Germline assignment: CDR1 SGHRS and CDR2 YFSETQ. There are 15 residues in the CDR3. V lost 4 bases, J lost 4 bases, and 2 bases stayed unmatched. This sequence joins TRBV5-1 and TRBJ2-3, with 14 bases lining up with TRBD2. What was sequenced was PBMCs. The clonotype was recovered from a woman aged 50 to 60 with multiple sclerosis. The CDR3 bases are TGCGCCAGCAGCGTGGGACTAGCGGGGGCAGATACGCAGTATTTT. Translated: CASSVGLAGADTQYF.